In this sample, the clone carrying this T cell receptor beta chain turned up many times. Its antigen is currently unknown. The PCR contained 60 Vbeta and 13 Jbeta primers. Original processing methods: About 9.9 million shared chains were among roughly 81 million unique TCR beta chains counted in a later analysis. Using immunoSEQ multiplex PCR, the repertoire was profiled, and TCRdb retains in-frame clones only, with some absent. V, J and clone size derive from that table, while D and trimming were established from the DNA sequence. In the table there are about 140,000 clones, around 73% of which are singletons. These data come from a study of cytomegalovirus exposure and HLA in healthy donors. General observations from the study: Rarity marked most TCR sequences, yet some public TCRs occurred in many donors. Upon later analysis, HLA-associated TCR beta chains proved more clonally expanded than other, equally common chains. The study listed approximately 160 cytomegalovirus-associated TCR beta chains.

This receptor was taken from a female donor in good health and CMV-seronegative. Sequenced sample: PBMCs.

Here the CDR3 reads CASSTGTTEKLFF. The CDR3 region has the DNA TGTGCCAGTAGTACCGGGACAACCGAAAAACTGTTTTTT. This chain uses TRBV19 with TRBJ1-4; a possible D gene is TRBD1 (6 bases). Germline V lookup: CDR1 LNHDA, CDR2 SQIVND (reference sequence). Trimming pared 4 bases from V and 8 bases from J, leaving 11 bases between. The CDR3 contains 13 residues.